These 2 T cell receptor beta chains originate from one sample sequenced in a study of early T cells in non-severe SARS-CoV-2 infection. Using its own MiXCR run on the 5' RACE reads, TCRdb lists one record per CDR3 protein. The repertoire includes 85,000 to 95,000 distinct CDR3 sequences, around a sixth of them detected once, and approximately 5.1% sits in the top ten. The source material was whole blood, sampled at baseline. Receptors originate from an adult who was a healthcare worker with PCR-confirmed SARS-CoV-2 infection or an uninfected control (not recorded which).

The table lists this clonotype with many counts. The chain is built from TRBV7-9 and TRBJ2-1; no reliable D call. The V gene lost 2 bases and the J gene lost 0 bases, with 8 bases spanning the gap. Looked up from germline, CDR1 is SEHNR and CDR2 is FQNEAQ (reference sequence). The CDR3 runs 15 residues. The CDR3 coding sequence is TGTGCCAGCAGCTTAAGGCAGGCCTCCTACAATGAGCAGTTCTTC. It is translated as CASSLRQASYNEQFF.

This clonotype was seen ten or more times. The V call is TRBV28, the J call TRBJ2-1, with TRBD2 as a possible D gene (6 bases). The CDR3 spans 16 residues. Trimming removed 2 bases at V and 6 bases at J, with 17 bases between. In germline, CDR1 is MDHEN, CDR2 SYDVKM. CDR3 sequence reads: CASSLNSGRFGNEQFF. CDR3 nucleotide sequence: TGTGCCAGCAGTTTAAATAGCGGTCGTTTTGGCAATGAGCAGTTCTTC.